The 23 T cell receptor beta chains presented below share a single source sample, sequenced in a study of identical twins. One entry per CDR3 protein results from TCRdb running MiXCR on the 5' RACE reads. The sample has around 650,000 distinct CDR3 sequences; around 7.4% are singletons. The sample was also reused in another study, on yellow fever vaccine responses in identical twins.

What was sequenced was PBMCs. The receptors were sampled from a woman aged 18-29 years in good health.

The table lists this clonotype with many counts. The chain joins TRBV24-1 to TRBJ2-1; TRBD1 might be the D (6 bases). The germline gives CDR1 KGHDR, CDR2 SFDVKD. The V end was cut by 0 bases, the J end by 5 bases, with 10 bases between. This CDR3 region has 15 residues. The CDR3 sequence is CATSDLQTGHNEQFF. The CDR3 DNA sequence: TGTGCCACCAGTGATTTGCAGACAGGCCACAATGAGCAGTTCTTC.

The table lists this clonotype with many counts. The chain couples TRBV13 to TRBJ2-5, with D possibly TRBD2 on 6 matching bases. This CDR3 spans 13 amino acids. V was clipped by 4 bases and J by 8 bases, with 14 bases between them. CDR1 PRHDT and CDR2 FYEKMQ come from the germline V gene (reference sequence). For the CDR3, the DNA is TGTGCCAGCAGCTCAAAGGGACTCCTAACCCAGTACTTC. This codes for CASSSKGLLTQYF.

This clonotype showed up many times. This chain links TRBV12-3 or TRBV12-4 with TRBJ2-2; D is unresolved. V lost 5 bases and J lost 7, with 11 bases in between. The CDR3 is 13 residues long. In DNA form, the CDR3 reads TGTGCCAGCAGTATTCGTTGGGGCGGGGAGCTGTTTTTT. Translating gives CASSIRWGGELFF.

This clonotype was counted many times. This chain connects TRBV27 to TRBJ2-7; no definite D call. Trimming shortened V by 2 bases and J by 2 bases, and 7 bases separated the two germline ends. The CDR3 consists of 13 residues. The germline CDR1 and CDR2 sequences are MNHEY and SMNVEV (reference sequence). The CDR3 loop is CASSLRVTYEQYF. CDR3 DNA sequence: TGTGCCAGCAGTTTAAGGGTTACCTACGAGCAGTACTTC.

There are a few counts of this clonotype. The chain joins TRBV9 to TRBJ1-6; D uncertain. V dropped 2 bases and J dropped 9 bases, with 9 bases sitting between them. Germline V CDR1 and CDR2: SGDLS, YYNGEE. The length of the CDR3 is 13 residues. CDR3 in amino acids: CASSVEGSSPLHF. CDR3 nucleotide sequence: TGTGCCAGCAGCGTCGAGGGTTCTTCACCCCTCCACTTT. Variable domain in full (rest from reference TRBV9 and TRBJ1-6): DSGVTQTPKHLITATGQRVTLRCSPRSGDLSVYWYQQSLDQGLQFLIQYYNGEERAKGNILERFSAQQFPDLHSELNLSSLELGDSALYFCASSVEGSSPLHFGNGTRLTVT.

This clonotype has more than one count but fewer than ten. The J gene is TRBJ2-7, the V gene TRBV14, with D perhaps matching TRBD1 (6 bases). The CDR3 extends over 14 amino acids. V shed 4 bases and J shed 3 bases, with 13 bases lying between them. Germline CDR1 SGHDN, CDR2 FVKESK. CDR3 loop: CASSPYLDSYEQYF. The CDR3 DNA sequence: TGTGCCAGCAGCCCCTACTTGGACAGCTACGAGCAGTACTTC.

The chain links TRBV27 to TRBJ2-1; no clear D gene. Germline V CDR1 and CDR2: MNHEY, SMNVEV (reference sequence). The V gene lost 2 bases and the J gene lost 8 bases, with 16 bases spanning the gap. The CDR3 sequence is 15 residues long. This CDR3 reads CASSLGVLPSHEQFF. The CDR3 DNA reads TGTGCCAGCAGTTTAGGGGTCCTACCCTCCCATGAGCAGTTCTTC.

This clonotype was observed a few times. This chain joins TRBV3-1 and TRBJ1-1, with D possibly being TRBD1 (5 bases). Trimming removed 4 bases at V and 4 bases at J, with 10 bases between. CDR3 length: 13 amino acids. Germline loops: CDR1 LGHDT, CDR2 YNNKEL (reference sequence). The chain's CDR3 is CASSRPRGTEAFF. DNA of the CDR3: TGTGCCAGCAGCCGCCCGAGGGGCACTGAAGCTTTCTTT.

This clonotype was counted only a few times. The V gene is TRBV12-3 or TRBV12-4, the J gene TRBJ2-3, with TRBD2 matching 9 bases. Trimming removed 1 base from V and 6 bases from J; junction bases left unmatched: 11. The CDR3 length is 17 residues. The CDR3 coding sequence is TGTGCCAGCAGTTTAGAGGGCCTAGCGGGGCGGGCGGATACGCAGTATTTT. The encoded protein is CASSLEGLAGRADTQYF.

V usage is TRBV11-2 and J usage is TRBJ2-4; D may be TRBD1 or TRBD2 (5 bases each). This CDR3 spans 17 amino acids. Trimming pared 0 bases from V and 0 bases from J, leaving 12 bases between. Looked up from germline, CDR1 is SGHAT and CDR2 is FQNNGV. The CDR3 is CASSLEGTYLAKNIQYF. The CDR3 DNA sequence: TGTGCCAGCAGCTTAGAAGGGACGTACTTAGCCAAAAACATTCAGTACTTC.

In its sample, this clonotype was seen many times. The chain uses TRBV20-1 and TRBJ2-3, with D hard to call. Deletions cut 5 bases from V and 4 bases from J, with 13 bases between. CDR1 DFQATT and CDR2 SNEGSKA come from the germline V gene (reference sequence). The length of the CDR3 is 13 residues. The CDR3 DNA is TGCAGTGCTGTCAGAGGCCCCCCAGATACGCAGTATTTT. Residues: CSAVRGPPDTQYF.

This clonotype was observed at least ten times. CDR3 region: CSVGQRANYGYTF. Written as DNA, the CDR3 is TGCAGCGTCGGACAGCGAGCTAACTATGGCTACACCTTC. The genes are TRBV29-1 and TRBJ1-2; tentatively, D is TRBD1 (6 bases). Trimming shortened V by 6 bases and J by 0 bases, and 11 bases separated the two germline ends. This CDR3 is 13 amino acids long. Germline CDR1 reads SQVTM; CDR2 reads ANQGSEA.

The rearrangement joins TRBV5-1 to TRBJ2-3; 7 bases map to TRBD2. The CDR3 sequence is 15 residues long. Germline V gene data show CDR1 as SGHRS and CDR2 as YFSETQ. V was pared by 2 bases and J by 3 bases, with 6 bases of the junction left unmatched. The CDR3 sequence is CASSLSEGGTDTQYF. Written as DNA, the CDR3 is TGCGCCAGCAGCTTAAGCGAGGGAGGGACAGATACGCAGTATTTT.

The rearrangement links TRBV3-1 to TRBJ2-3; D is uncertain. CDR3 length: 9 amino acids. Per germline, CDR1 LGHDT and CDR2 YNNKEL (reference sequence). V lost 8 bases and J 4 bases, leaving 1 base between the germline ends. CDR3 DNA: TGTGCCAGCGCAGATACGCAGTATTTT. Translating it yields CASADTQYF.

This clonotype showed up just a few times. The chain has TRBV5-5 and TRBJ1-4, with D hard to call. The germline V and J ends were trimmed by 8 bases and 0 bases, with 8 bases remaining between them. Germline V gene data show CDR1 as SGHKS and CDR2 as YYEKEE (reference sequence). The CDR3 extends over 13 amino acids. The CDR3, as DNA: TGTGCCAGTTTGGGCGCAACTAATGAAAAACTGTTTTTT. Its translation is CASLGATNEKLFF.

The gene calls are TRBV5-1 and TRBJ1-6, with D perhaps TRBD1 (5 bases). Germline lookup yields CDR1 SGHRS and CDR2 YFSETQ. V lost 4 bases and J 7 bases, leaving 15 bases between the germline ends. The CDR3 is made up of 15 amino acids. The DNA of the CDR3 is TGCGCCAGCAGCGCGGGACTGGGGAACAATTCACCCCTCCACTTT. Its protein product is CASSAGLGNNSPLHF.

This clonotype was recorded many times. The CDR3 region has the DNA TGTGCCAGCAGTTTGTCTAGCGGAACGTACAATGAGCAGTTCTTC. Its translation is CASSLSSGTYNEQFF. The chain employs TRBV27 and TRBJ2-1, with 7 positions matching TRBD2. This CDR3 contains 15 residues. In germline, CDR1 is MNHEY, CDR2 SMNVEV (reference sequence). V lost 3 bases, J lost 4 bases, and 6 bases stayed unmatched.

This chain links TRBV11-2 with TRBJ2-3; 11 nucleotides agree with TRBD2. In germline, CDR1 is SGHAT, CDR2 FQNNGV. The length of the CDR3 is 18 residues. The junction had 14 bases not matched to a gene; V was cut back by 5 bases and J by 4 bases. Here the CDR3 reads CASSPRRLAGGFADTQYF. The CDR3 DNA is TGTGCCAGCAGCCCCCGACGGCTAGCGGGGGGTTTTGCAGATACGCAGTATTTT.

This clonotype was detected only a few times. Written as DNA, the CDR3 is TGTGCCAGCAGCTTGCTCCCAGTAAAAACCACCGGGGAGCTGTTTTTT. This encodes CASSLLPVKTTGELFF. This rearrangement joins TRBV5-6 to TRBJ2-2; D is uncertain. This CDR3 spans 16 amino acids. Germline V gene sequence: CDR1 SGHDT, CDR2 YYEEEE. Trimming shortened V by 1 base and J by 4 bases, and 14 bases separated the two germline ends.

Ten or more counts support this clonotype. V gene TRBV29-1 combines with J gene TRBJ2-5; D unclear. The CDR3 contains 13 residues. V gave up 6 bases and J gave up 1 base, with 12 bases separating them. Per germline, CDR1 SQVTM and CDR2 ANQGSEA. The CDR3, as DNA: TGCAGCGTGGAGACAACCACCCAAGAGACCCAGTACTTC. Its protein is CSVETTTQETQYF. Looking up the rest from reference TRBV29-1 and TRBJ2-5 gives the full variable domain: SAVISQKPSRDICQRGTSLTIQCQVDSQVTMMFWYRQQPGQSLTLIATANQGSEATYESGFVIDKFPISRPNLTFSTLTVSNMSPEDSSIYLCSVETTTQETQYFGPGTRLLVL.

V gene TRBV28 combines with J gene TRBJ2-7; D is perhaps TRBD2 (7 bases). The CDR3 spans 16 residues. Germline V gene sequence: CDR1 MDHEN, CDR2 SYDVKM. Trimming left V 2 bases short and J 0 bases short, with 14 bases between. The DNA for the CDR3 is TGTGCCAGCAGTTTACGGCTAGCGGACAGCTCCTACGAGCAGTACTTC. Residues: CASSLRLADSSYEQYF.

This chain joins TRBV11-2 and TRBJ2-5; 10 nucleotides align to TRBD2. V trimming: 3 bases; J trimming: 3 bases; junction bases outside the gene matches: 4. Germline CDR1 reads SGHAT; CDR2 reads FQNNGV. The CDR3 is made up of 15 amino acids. The DNA of the CDR3 is TGTGCCAGCAGCTTTCGGCTAGCGGGAGAAGAGACCCAGTACTTC. Translated: CASSFRLAGEETQYF.

This clonotype was seen a single time. The gene calls are TRBV5-6 and TRBJ2-7; D gene unclear. V lost 4 bases and J 2 bases, leaving 10 bases between the germline ends. CDR1 is SGHDT and CDR2 is YYEEEE in the germline V gene. This CDR3 contains 13 residues. The CDR3 DNA follows: TGTGCCAGCAGCCCCAGGCTGGCCTACGAGCAGTACTTC. It codes for CASSPRLAYEQYF.